This T cell receptor (beta chain) was sequenced for a study of blood T cell repertoires in COVID-19. Trimming took 3 bases from V and 6 from J, leaving 16 bases between them. The germline V gene encodes CDR1 SGHTA and CDR2 FQGNSA. The CDR3 covers 15 residues. Cohort allocation depended upon clinical history that participants reported. The table came from immunoSEQ multiplex PCR; TCRdb's copy has only in-frame clones and leaves some out. The sample yields approximately 390,000 clones, more than 75% seen once. V is TRBV7-2 and J is TRBJ2-3; D gene unclear. The sequenced sample consisted of PBMCs or T cells enriched from blood (not recorded which). This receptor was obtained from a woman aged 45-59 years who had recovered from COVID-19. CDR3 coding DNA: TGTGCCAGCAGCTTTGCAGGTCGTTTTTGGGATACGCAGTATTTT. Its protein product is CASSFAGRFWDTQYF. Supplemented by reference TRBV7-2 and TRBJ2-3, the full variable domain reads GAGVSQSPSNKVTEKGKDVELRCDPISGHTALYWYRQSLGQGLEFLIYFQGNSAPDKSGLPSDRFSAERTGGSVSTLTIQRTQQEDSAVYLCASSFAGRFWDTQYFGPGTRLTVL.